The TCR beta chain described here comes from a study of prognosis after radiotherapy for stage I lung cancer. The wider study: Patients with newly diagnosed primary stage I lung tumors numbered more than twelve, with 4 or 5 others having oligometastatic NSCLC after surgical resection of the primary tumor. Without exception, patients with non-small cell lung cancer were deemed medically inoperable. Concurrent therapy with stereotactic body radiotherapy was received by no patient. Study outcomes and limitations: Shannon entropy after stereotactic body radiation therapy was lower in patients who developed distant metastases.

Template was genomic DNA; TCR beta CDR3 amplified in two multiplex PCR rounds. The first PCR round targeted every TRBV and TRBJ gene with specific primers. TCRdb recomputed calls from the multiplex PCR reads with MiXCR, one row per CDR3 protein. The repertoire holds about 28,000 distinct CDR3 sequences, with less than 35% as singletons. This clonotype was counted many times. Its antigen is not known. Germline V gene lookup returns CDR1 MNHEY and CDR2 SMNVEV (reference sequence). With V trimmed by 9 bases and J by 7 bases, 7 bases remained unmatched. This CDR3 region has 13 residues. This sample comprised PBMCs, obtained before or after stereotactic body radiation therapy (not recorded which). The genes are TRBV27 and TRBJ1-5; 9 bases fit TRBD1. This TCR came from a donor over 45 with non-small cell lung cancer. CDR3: CASRQGVGQPQHF. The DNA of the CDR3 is TGTGCCAGTCGACAGGGGGTAGGCCAGCCCCAGCATTTT.